The rows below give T cell receptor beta chains drawn from one sample of a study of T-cell reconstitution after alpha-beta-depleted transplantation in children. Each CDR3 protein is one row after TCRdb ran MiXCR on the PCR reads. Of 200,000 to 300,000 distinct CDR3 sequences detected, under 30% appear once; the ten largest clones hold roughly 2.7%. Sequences were derived from PBMCs, sampled before TCRalphabeta/CD19-depleted stem cell transplant. The receptors shown here come from a girl aged 2 to 10 with Fanconi anemia, due to receive a stem cell transplant. The CDR3 runs from the conserved cysteine through the conserved F or W. The order of the fields is D gene, clone size, J gene, V gene, CDR3 length, CDR3 protein, CDR3 DNA. A D gene is named only where the DNA matches it firmly. Size values are once, few and many counts, or a class for expanded clones, and some rows have none.

D: TRBD1
size: many
J: TRBJ1-1
V: TRBV7-3
length: 17
CDR3: CASSLLSGQVLNTEAFF
DNA: TGTGCCAGCAGCTTACTCTCCGGACAGGTATTGAACACTGAAGCTTTCTTT

D: TRBD2
size: NA
J: TRBJ2-7
V: TRBV12-3/TRBV12-4
length: 18
CDR3: CACCLAGLAGVPTYEQYF
DNA: TGTGCCTGCTGTTTAGCGGGACTAGCGGGAGTACCGACCTACGAGCAGTACTTC

D: NA
size: few
J: TRBJ1-1
V: TRBV6-5
length: 13
CDR3: CASSYSQGGEAFF
DNA: TGTGCCAGCAGTTACTCGCAGGGCGGTGAAGCTTTCTTT

D: TRBD1
size: NA
J: TRBJ2-7
V: TRBV28
length: 15
CDR3: CATKHRGLSSYEQYF
DNA: TGTGCCACCAAACACAGGGGGCTGAGCTCCTACGAGCAGTACTTC

D: TRBD2
size: many
J: TRBJ2-1
V: TRBV12-3/TRBV12-4
length: 18
CDR3: CASSLGPRLAGRDNEQFF
DNA: TGTGCCAGCAGTTTAGGTCCCCGACTAGCGGGACGCGACAATGAGCAGTTCTTC

D: NA
size: many
J: TRBJ2-1
V: TRBV4-2
length: 13
CDR3: CASSQGPQNEQFF
DNA: TGTGCCAGCAGCCAAGGTCCCCAAAATGAGCAGTTCTTC

D: TRBD2
size: NA
J: TRBJ2-5
V: TRBV29-1
length: 15
CDR3: CSVVRVGRRQETQYF
DNA: TGCAGCGTTGTACGTGTCGGGAGGCGGCAAGAGACCCAGTACTTC

D: NA
size: NA
J: TRBJ1-1
V: TRBV28
length: 16
CDR3: CASSLDSQGYDTEAFF
DNA: TGTGCCAGCAGTTTAGACTCACAGGGATATGACACTGAAGCTTTCTTT

D: NA
size: NA
J: TRBJ2-2
V: TRBV28
length: 13
CDR3: CASSLISTGELFF
DNA: TGTGCCAGCAGTTTAATCAGCACCGGGGAGCTGTTTTTT

D: NA
size: many
J: TRBJ2-3
V: TRBV29-1
length: 13
CDR3: CSVEGVVTDTQYF
DNA: TGCAGCGTTGAAGGGGTGGTCACAGATACGCAGTATTTT

D: NA
size: few
J: TRBJ2-1
V: TRBV6-5
length: 15
CDR3: CASSYPATGNNEQFF
DNA: TGTGCCAGCAGTTACCCCGCGACAGGAAACAATGAGCAGTTCTTC

D: NA
size: NA
J: TRBJ2-1
V: TRBV12-3/TRBV12-4
length: 12
CDR3: CASTFTRDEQFF
DNA: TGTGCCAGCACCTTCACTAGGGATGAGCAGTTCTTC

D: TRBD2
size: NA
J: TRBJ2-3
V: TRBV4-2
length: 17
CDR3: CASSQETSGGLLDTQYF
DNA: TGTGCCAGCAGCCAAGAAACTAGCGGGGGGCTTTTAGATACGCAGTATTTT

D: NA
size: many
J: TRBJ1-1
V: TRBV5-1
length: 14
CDR3: CASSLVGTNTEAFF
DNA: TGCGCCAGCAGCTTGGTAGGTACTAACACTGAAGCTTTCTTT

D: NA
size: few
J: TRBJ2-5
V: TRBV7-9
length: 12
CDR3: CASSPLGETQYF
DNA: TGTGCCAGCAGCCCACTCGGGGAGACCCAGTACTTC

D: NA
size: many
J: TRBJ2-2
V: TRBV27
length: 17
CDR3: CASSLLTGTPNTGELFF
DNA: TGTGCCAGCAGTTTATTGACCGGGACTCCGAACACCGGGGAGCTGTTTTTT

D: NA
size: many
J: TRBJ2-7
V: TRBV7-6
length: 12
CDR3: CASSLDPYEQYF
DNA: TGTGCCAGCAGTTTAGACCCCTACGAGCAGTACTTC

D: NA
size: many
J: TRBJ2-2
V: TRBV20-1
length: 13
CDR3: CSARLTGTGELFF
DNA: TGCAGTGCCCGCTTGACAGGCACCGGGGAGCTGTTTTTT

D: TRBD1
size: NA
J: TRBJ1-1
V: TRBV12-3/TRBV12-4
length: 12
CDR3: CASSLGDSEAFF
DNA: TGTGCCAGCAGTTTAGGGGACAGCGAAGCTTTCTTT

D: TRBD2
size: few
J: TRBJ2-1
V: TRBV7-7
length: 15
CDR3: CASSPGLAGAYEQFF
DNA: TGTGCCAGCAGCCCAGGACTAGCGGGAGCCTATGAGCAGTTCTTC

D: NA
size: NA
J: TRBJ2-1
V: TRBV6-6
length: 13
CDR3: CASSYQQGDEQFF
DNA: TGTGCCAGCAGTTACCAACAGGGCGATGAGCAGTTCTTC

D: TRBD1
size: NA
J: TRBJ1-4
V: TRBV25-1
length: 15
CDR3: CASSEYTGGNEKLFF
DNA: TGTGCCAGCAGTGAATATACAGGGGGCAATGAAAAACTGTTTTTT

D: NA
size: NA
J: TRBJ2-7
V: TRBV4-2
length: 14
CDR3: CASSQDEYSYEQYF
DNA: TGTGCCAGCAGCCAAGATGAATATAGCTACGAGCAGTACTTC

D: NA
size: NA
J: TRBJ2-1
V: TRBV13
length: 17
CDR3: CASSILPLGSSYNEQFF
DNA: TGTGCCAGCAGCATTCTTCCCCTCGGGTCGTCCTACAATGAGCAGTTCTTC

D: NA
size: many
J: TRBJ2-1
V: TRBV7-2
length: 15
CDR3: CASSLAQGNYNEQFF
DNA: TGTGCCAGCAGCTTAGCACAGGGTAACTACAATGAGCAGTTCTTC

D: TRBD2
size: NA
J: TRBJ2-1
V: TRBV7-6
length: 16
CDR3: CASSSWTSASYNEQFF
DNA: TGTGCCAGCAGCTCCTGGACTAGCGCATCCTACAATGAGCAGTTCTTC

D: TRBD2
size: NA
J: TRBJ2-2
V: TRBV20-1
length: 14
CDR3: CSAKPGLNTGELFF
DNA: TGCAGTGCCAAACCGGGACTAAACACCGGGGAGCTGTTTTTT

D: TRBD2
size: NA
J: TRBJ2-1
V: TRBV11-2
length: 16
CDR3: CASSPMAGGTYNEQFF
DNA: TGTGCCAGCAGCCCGATGGCGGGGGGAACCTACAATGAGCAGTTCTTC

D: TRBD1
size: NA
J: TRBJ2-7
V: TRBV6-1
length: 17
CDR3: CASSEDSGDRGTYEQYF
DNA: TGTGCCAGCAGTGAAGATTCGGGGGACAGGGGCACCTACGAGCAGTACTTC